These T cell receptor beta chains were read from a single sample in a study of control samples from healthy donors and cancer patients. The data were produced by immunoSEQ multiplex PCR, yet TCRdb's version contains in-frame clones alone and is incomplete. The table has about 100,000 clones, just over 90% seen once. The specimen sequenced was blood. The receptors shown here come from a man between 18 and 29 years old in good health. Both conserved end residues are part of each CDR3. Fields, in order: J gene, D gene, clone size, V gene, CDR3 length, CDR3 DNA, CDR3 protein. D genes are given only for firm matches. Expanded clones are given a class, and other clones once, few, many or no size at all.

TRBJ1-2 | TRBD1 | NA | TRBV7-9 | 14 | TGTGCCAGCAGCCTACAGGGGGATAGCGCTGGCTACACCTTC | CASSLQGDSAGYTF
TRBJ2-3 | NA | NA | TRBV2 | 14 | TGTGCCAGCAGTGGTGCAGGTGTTTTGGGTACGCAGTATTTT | CASSGAGVLGTQYF
TRBJ1-1 | NA | NA | TRBV15 | 12 | TGTGCCACCAGCGCCGAGCTGGGCGAAGCTTTCTTT | CATSAELGEAFF
TRBJ2-3 | NA | NA | TRBV7-9 | 14 | TGTGCCAGCAGCTTAGGCCAGGGTGTGGATACGCAGTATTTT | CASSLGQGVDTQYF
TRBJ2-5 | NA | NA | TRBV2 | 14 | TGTGCCAGCAGTGAATCGGCAGCCCAAGAGACCCAGTACTTC | CASSESAAQETQYF
TRBJ2-3 | TRBD1 | once | TRBV5-1 | 15 | TGCGCCAGCAGCTTACAGGGGGCACGGACAGATACGCAGTATTTT | CASSLQGARTDTQYF
TRBJ2-2 | TRBD2 | NA | TRBV3-1/TRBV3-2 | 15 | TGTGCCAGCAGTCCCGGACTAGCGGTCTCCGGGGAGCTGTTTTTT | CASSPGLAVSGELFF
TRBJ1-1 | NA | NA | TRBV10-2 | 15 | TGCGCCAGCAGAGCCTCCGGGTCCCGAGGGACTGAAGCTTTCTTT | CASRASGSRGTEAFF
TRBJ2-4 | TRBD2 | NA | TRBV6-1 | 18 | TGTGCCAGCAGTGATACCCGTAGACTAGCGGATTCCAAAAACATTCAGTACTTC | CASSDTRRLADSKNIQYF
TRBJ2-7 | TRBD1 | NA | TRBV3-1/TRBV3-2 | 14 | TGTGCCAGCAGTTTACGACAGGGGAGCTACGAGCAGTACTTC | CASSLRQGSYEQYF
TRBJ2-2 | TRBD2 | once | TRBV27 | 18 | TGTGCCAGCAGTTCCACCCCAACTAGCGTTTTGCTGACCGGGGAGCTGTTTTTT | CASSSTPTSVLLTGELFF
TRBJ1-1 | NA | NA | TRBV20-1 | 11 | TGCAGTGCTTTGGGGGACACTGAAGCTTTCTTT | CSALGDTEAFF
TRBJ2-1 | TRBD2 | NA | TRBV18 | 18 | TGTGCCAGCTCACCCCGACTAGCGGGGTCCCGCTCCTACAATGAGCAGTTCTTC | CASSPRLAGSRSYNEQFF
TRBJ1-4 | NA | NA | TRBV27 | 17 | TGTGCCAGCAGTTTAGCCGCGTCAGAGGGGGCTAATGAAAAACTGTTTTTT | CASSLAASEGANEKLFF
TRBJ1-5 | NA | once | TRBV5-1 | 14 | TGCGCCAGCAGCTTTGGTCGGGGAAGTCAGCCCCAGCATTTT | CASSFGRGSQPQHF
TRBJ2-7 | TRBD1 | NA | TRBV6-5 | 15 | TGTGCCAGCAGTAGTCCGGGACAGGGTTTTTACGAGCAGTACTTC | CASSSPGQGFYEQYF
TRBJ2-7 | NA | NA | TRBV5-1 | 15 | TGCGCCAGCAGCTTTGGGACCGAGAGCTCCTACGAGCAGTACTTC | CASSFGTESSYEQYF
TRBJ1-1 | NA | NA | TRBV7-8 | 14 | TGTGCCAGCAGCTTGTCGACAGTTAACACTGAAGCTTTCTTT | CASSLSTVNTEAFF
TRBJ1-1 | NA | NA | TRBV7-9 | 12 | TGTGCCAGCTCCCCAAGGGGGACTGAAGCTTTCTTT | CASSPRGTEAFF
TRBJ2-7 | TRBD2 | NA | TRBV15 | 14 | TGTGCCACCAGCTCGGGACTAGCGGCGTACGAGCAGTACTTC | CATSSGLAAYEQYF
TRBJ2-1 | TRBD2 | once | TRBV24-1 | 13 | TGTGCCACCAGGGCTAGCGGGAGCAATGAGCAGTTCTTC | CATRASGSNEQFF
TRBJ2-3 | NA | NA | TRBV5-6 | 15 | TGTGCCAGCAGCTTGAGCGGAGTCTCCACAGATACGCAGTATTTT | CASSLSGVSTDTQYF
TRBJ1-2 | NA | NA | TRBV7-9 | 14 | TGTGCCAGCAGCTCCATTACAGGAGTCTATGGCTACACCTTC | CASSSITGVYGYTF